This T cell receptor beta chain emerged from a study of blood T cells in healthy people across ages. Overall study context: Template switching captured about one barcoded beta molecule per two T cells.

The CDR3 spans 13 residues. Germline V gives CDR1 LGHDT, CDR2 YNNKEL (reference sequence). It was with a sample-barcoded 5' primer and a J-beta primer mix that a second PCR of roughly 6 to 12 cycles was run. The authors tagged each cDNA molecule using a template-switch adaptor with 12 random nucleotides. TCRdb re-analysed the 5' RACE reads in MiXCR, keeping a single row per CDR3 protein. This sample has about 1.4 million distinct CDR3 sequences, with approximately 59% found just once. This sequence originates from a man aged 18 to 29 in good health. Material: blood. This chain links TRBV3-1 with TRBJ2-1, with D possibly being TRBD1 (5 bases). TRBJ2-7 matches the DNA end more closely, so the J call is doubtful. The CDR3 spells CASSRQRHYEQYF. CDR3 in DNA: TGTGCCAGCAGTAGACAGAGACACTACGAGCAGTACTTC.